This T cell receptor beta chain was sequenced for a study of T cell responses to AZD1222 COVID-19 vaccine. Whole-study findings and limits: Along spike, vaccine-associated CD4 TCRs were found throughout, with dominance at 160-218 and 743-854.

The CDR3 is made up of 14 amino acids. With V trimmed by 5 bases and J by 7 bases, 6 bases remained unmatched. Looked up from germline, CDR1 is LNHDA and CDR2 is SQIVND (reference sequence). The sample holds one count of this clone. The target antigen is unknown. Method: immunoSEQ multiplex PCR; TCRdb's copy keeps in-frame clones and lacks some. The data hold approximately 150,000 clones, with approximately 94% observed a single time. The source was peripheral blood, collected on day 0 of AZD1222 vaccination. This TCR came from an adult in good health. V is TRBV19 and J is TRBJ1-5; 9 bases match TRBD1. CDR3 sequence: CASSVTGGAQPQHF. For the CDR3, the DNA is TGTGCCAGTAGTGTGACAGGGGGTGCGCAGCCCCAGCATTTT.